Included here is one T cell receptor beta chain sequence, with context. TCRdb's table, derived via immunoSEQ multiplex PCR, lists solely in-frame clones and lacks some. The sample carries a few hundred thousand clones, 92% recorded once. This entry comes from a study of blood T cell repertoires in COVID-19. CDR1 is MNHEY and CDR2 is SVGAGI in the germline V gene. Trimming took off 8 bases at V and 1 base at J, with 14 bases between the two ends. The CDR3 spans 14 residues. Sequenced: PBMCs or T cells enriched from blood (not recorded which). This clonotype was obtained from a woman aged 25 to 45 who had recovered from COVID-19. This rearrangement joins TRBV6-5 to TRBJ1-1; D gene unclear. CDR3 nucleotide sequence: TGTGCCAGCCGTCAGGCTTTAGAGAACACTGAAGCTTTCTTT. Encoded protein: CASRQALENTEAFF.